This TCR beta chain was sequenced during a study of shared clonotypes between healthy human individuals. At the level of the study: Aged between 18 and 49, the donors were a couple of women and three men. Used for every donor were three CD4 naive, three CD4 memory, two CD8 naive and one CD8 memory plate.

Sequencing was performed with immunoSEQ multiplex PCR; in TCRdb, only in-frame clones are kept and a portion is missing. The sample carries a few million clones, over 85% recorded once. The CDR3 covers 13 residues. Germline loops: CDR1 SEHNR, CDR2 FQNEAQ (reference sequence). Trimming took 4 bases from V and 6 from J, leaving 10 bases between them. The sample comprised naive CD4+ T cells sorted from blood. Subset indicated: CD45RA+ positively selected. The TCR was taken from a man in his late teens or twenties in good health. The V gene is TRBV7-9, the J gene TRBJ2-1; D is unresolved. As DNA, the CDR3 is TGTGCCAGCAGCTCGCAGACCATCAATGAGCAGTTCTTC. This gives the protein CASSSQTINEQFF.